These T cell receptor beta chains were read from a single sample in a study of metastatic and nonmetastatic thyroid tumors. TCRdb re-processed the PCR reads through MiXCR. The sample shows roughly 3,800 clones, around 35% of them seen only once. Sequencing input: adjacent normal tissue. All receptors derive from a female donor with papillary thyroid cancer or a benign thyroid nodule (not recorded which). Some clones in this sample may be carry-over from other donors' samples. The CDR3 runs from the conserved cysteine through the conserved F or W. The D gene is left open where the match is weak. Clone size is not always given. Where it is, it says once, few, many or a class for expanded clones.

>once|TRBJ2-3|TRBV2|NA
TGTGCCAGCAGGAAATCTAGCAACCCTAGCACAGATACGCAGTATTTT
CASRKSSNPSTDTQYF
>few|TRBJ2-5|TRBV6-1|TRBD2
TGTGCCAGCAGTGAAGCGGCGGGAGTGGGCCAAGAGACCCAGTACTTC
CASSEAAGVGQETQYF
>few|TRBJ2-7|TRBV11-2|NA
TGTGCCAGCAGCTTAGACGATATGGGGCAGGGGTACGAGCAGTACTTC
CASSLDDMGQGYEQYF
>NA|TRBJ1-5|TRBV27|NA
TGTGCCAGCAACCGGGACGCTAGCAATCAGCCCCAGCATTTT
CASNRDASNQPQHF
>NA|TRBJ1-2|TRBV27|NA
TGTGCCAGCAGGGCCTATGGGGGTTATGGCTACACCTTC
CASRAYGGYGYTF
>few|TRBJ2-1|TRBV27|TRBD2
TGTGCCAGCAGTCCCCAGAGAGCGGGGAGCTCCTACAATGAGCAGTTCTTC
CASSPQRAGSSYNEQFF
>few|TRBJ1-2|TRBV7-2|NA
TGTGCCAGCAGCCAGGCTACCGAGAATATAGGCTACACCTTC
CASSQATENIGYTF
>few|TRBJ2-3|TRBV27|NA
TGTGCCAGCAGTTATGGAGATACGCAGTATTTT
CASSYGDTQYF
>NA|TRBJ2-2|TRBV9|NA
TGTGCCAGCAGCGTTCCAACCGGGGAGCTGTTTTTT
CASSVPTGELFF
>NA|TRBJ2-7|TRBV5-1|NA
TGCGCCAGCAGCCAAAGCCCGCCCTACGAGCAGTACTTC
CASSQSPPYEQYF
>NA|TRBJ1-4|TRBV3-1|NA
TGTGCCGGCAACGGCCGGCAGGGAAATGAAAAACTGTTTTTT
CAGNGRQGNEKLFF
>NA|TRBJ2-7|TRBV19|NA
TGTGCCAGTAGTATAGAACGTCCGGGACGGATGAACTACGAGCAGTACTTC
CASSIERPGRMNYEQYF
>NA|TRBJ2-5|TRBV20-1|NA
TGCAGTGCTAGACCGAGGGAGACCCAGTACTTC
CSARPRETQYF
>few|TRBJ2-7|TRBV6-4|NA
TGTGCCAGCAGTGAGGGTGCGGGAACACCCTACGAGCAGTACTTC
CASSEGAGTPYEQYF
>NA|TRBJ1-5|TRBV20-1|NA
TGCAGTGCTAGAGCCCCCACGGAGGGCAATCAGCCCCAGCATTTT
CSARAPTEGNQPQHF
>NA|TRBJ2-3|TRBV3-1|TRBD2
TGTGCCAGCAGCCAAGTGGCTAGCGGGGGGCACTACATCACAGATACGCAGTATTTT
CASSQVASGGHYITDTQYF
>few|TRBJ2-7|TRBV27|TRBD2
TGTGCCAGCAGTTTATTGGGGACTAGCGGGAGGCTAAAGCAGTACTTC
CASSLLGTSGRLKQYF
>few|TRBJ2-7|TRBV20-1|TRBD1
TGCAGTGCTGAATCCCGGGACAGGGGGAAGTACGAGCAGTACTTC
CSAESRDRGKYEQYF
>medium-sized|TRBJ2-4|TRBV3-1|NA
TGTGCCAGCACCTCGGTCCTTCCTAACATTCAGTACTTC
CASTSVLPNIQYF
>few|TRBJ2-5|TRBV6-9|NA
TGTGCCAGCAGTTTTTCGACCCGGAGGGAGACCCAGTACTTC
CASSFSTRRETQYF
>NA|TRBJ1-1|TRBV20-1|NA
TGCAGTGCTAGTGGGCGGAGAGCAAACACTGAAGCTTTCTTT
CSASGRRANTEAFF
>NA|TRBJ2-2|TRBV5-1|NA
TGCGCCAGCAGCCTATATATGAACACCGGGGAGCTGTTTTTT
CASSLYMNTGELFF
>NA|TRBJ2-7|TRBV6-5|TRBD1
TGTGCCAGCAGTTACTTCCGGGACAGGGGTGACTACGAGCAGTACTTC
CASSYFRDRGDYEQYF
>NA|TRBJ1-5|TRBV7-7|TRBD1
TGTGCCAGCAGCTTAGTACCGACAGGGTTCGATCAGCCCCAGCATTTT
CASSLVPTGFDQPQHF
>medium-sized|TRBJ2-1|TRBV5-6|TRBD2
TGTGCCAGCAGCTTGGAGACTAGCGGGAGGTATGAGCAGTTCTTC
CASSLETSGRYEQFF
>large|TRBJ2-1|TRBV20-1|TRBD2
TGCAGTGCTCGGACTAGCGGAGATTACAATGAGCAGTTCTTC
CSARTSGDYNEQFF
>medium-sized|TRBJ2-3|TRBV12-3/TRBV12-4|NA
TGTGCCAGCAGCCTGGGGGATACGCAGTATTTT
CASSLGDTQYF
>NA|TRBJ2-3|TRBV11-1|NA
TGTGCCAGCAGCTTATCGTTCCTAAGCACAGATACGCAGTATTTT
CASSLSFLSTDTQYF
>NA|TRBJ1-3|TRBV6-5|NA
TGTGCCAGCAGTAACAGGGCTGGAAACACCATATATTTT
CASSNRAGNTIYF
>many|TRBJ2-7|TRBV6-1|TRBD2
TGTGCCAGCAAGGCTAGCGGGAGTGACGAGCAGTACTTC
CASKASGSDEQYF
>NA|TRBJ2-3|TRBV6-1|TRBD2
TGTGCCAGCAGTGGCGGGACTAGCGGGAGCTATACGCAGTATTTT
CASSGGTSGSYTQYF
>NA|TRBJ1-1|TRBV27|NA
TGTGCCAGCACGCCCCGGGCGGGCACTGAAGCTTTCTTT
CASTPRAGTEAFF
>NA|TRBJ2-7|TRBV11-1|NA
TGTGCCAGCAGCCACCAAGGACAGAACCCCTACGAGCAGTACTTC
CASSHQGQNPYEQYF
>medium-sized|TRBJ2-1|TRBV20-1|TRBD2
TGCAGTGCGACTCGAATAGGGACTAGCAGTTTGGATGAGCAGTTCTTC
CSATRIGTSSLDEQFF
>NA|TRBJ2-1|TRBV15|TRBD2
TGTGCCACCAGCAGAGATCGACTAGCGGGAGTAGCTGAGCAGTTCTTC
CATSRDRLAGVAEQFF
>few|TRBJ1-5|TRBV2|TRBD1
TGTGCCAGCAGGGGACAGTCAAATCAGCCCCAGCATTTT
CASRGQSNQPQHF
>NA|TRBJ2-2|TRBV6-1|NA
TGTGCCAGCAGTGAAGCGAACACCGGGGAGCTGTTTTTT
CASSEANTGELFF
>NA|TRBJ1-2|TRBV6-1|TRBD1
TGTGCCAGCACACCAATAACGACAGGGGGAGCCGCTGGCTACACCTTC
CASTPITTGGAAGYTF
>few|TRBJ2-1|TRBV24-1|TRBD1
TGTGCCACCAGTGATGCACCGGGACAGGGAGACAATGAGCAGTTCTTC
CATSDAPGQGDNEQFF
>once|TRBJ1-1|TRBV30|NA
TGTGCCTGGCGGCGTCCGGGGGCAGTGGACACTGAAGCTTTCTTT
CAWRRPGAVDTEAFF
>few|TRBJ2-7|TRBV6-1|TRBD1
TGTGCCAGCAGTGAATTGGGTGGGACAGGCGGCGGTAGAAACGAGCAGTACTTC
CASSELGGTGGGRNEQYF
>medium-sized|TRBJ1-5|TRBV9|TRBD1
TGTGCCAGCAGCGCAACGACAGGGTGGAATCAGCCCCAGCATTTT
CASSATTGWNQPQHF
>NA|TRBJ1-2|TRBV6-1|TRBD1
TGTGCCAGCAGTCCGCCCCGCGTACAGGGGGCGGAAGGCTACACCTTC
CASSPPRVQGAEGYTF
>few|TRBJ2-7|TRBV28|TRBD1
TGTGCCAGCAGTTTAGATCGTGACAGGGGATCCTACGAGCAGTACTTC
CASSLDRDRGSYEQYF
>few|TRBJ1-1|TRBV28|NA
TGTGCCAGCAGTTTGGGGACTAGAAACACTGAAGCTTTCTTT
CASSLGTRNTEAFF
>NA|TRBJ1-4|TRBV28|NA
TGTGCCAGCAGCCCAATCCCGGCTGGAGAAAAACTGTTTTTT
CASSPIPAGEKLFF
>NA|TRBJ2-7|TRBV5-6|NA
TGTGCCAGCAGCTTGGGTTGGACGTCGACCTACGAGCAGTACTTC
CASSLGWTSTYEQYF